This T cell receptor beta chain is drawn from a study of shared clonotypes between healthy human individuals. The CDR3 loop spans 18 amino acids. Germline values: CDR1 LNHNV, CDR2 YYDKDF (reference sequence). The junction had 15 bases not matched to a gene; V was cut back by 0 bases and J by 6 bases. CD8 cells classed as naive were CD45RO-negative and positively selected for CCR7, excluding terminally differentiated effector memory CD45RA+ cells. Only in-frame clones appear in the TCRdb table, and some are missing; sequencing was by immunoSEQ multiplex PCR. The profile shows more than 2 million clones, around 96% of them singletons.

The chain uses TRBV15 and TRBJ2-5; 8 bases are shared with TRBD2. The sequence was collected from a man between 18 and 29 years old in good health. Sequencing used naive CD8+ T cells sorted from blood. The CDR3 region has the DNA TGTGCCACCAGCAGAGATTTGGCCGTGGTAGCGGGGTTCCAGACCCAGTACTTC. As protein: CATSRDLAVVAGFQTQYF.